Reported below is one T cell receptor (beta chain). The V gene lost 4 bases and the J gene lost 2 bases, with 15 bases spanning the gap. Germline CDR1 and CDR2: SGHNT and YYREEE (reference sequence). This CDR3 contains 15 residues. These data are taken from a study of blood T cell repertoires in COVID-19. Generated by immunoSEQ multiplex PCR, the TCRdb table keeps only in-frame clones and is missing some. The sample contains 200,000 or so clones, 75% to 90% of which appear only once. Sequences were obtained from PBMCs or T cells enriched from blood (not recorded which). The receptor was derived from a woman between 18 and 29 years old in a cohort exposed to, infected with or recovered from COVID-19 (not recorded which). V gene TRBV5-4 combines with J gene TRBJ2-5; the D gene is possibly TRBD1 (6 bases). The CDR3 bases are TGTGCCAGCAGCCCCCTGGACAGCACACAAGAGACCCAGTACTTC. It translates to CASSPLDSTQETQYF.